Listed below are T cell receptor beta chains from one sample, sequenced in a study of T cells after yellow fever vaccination. TCRdb re-called the 5' RACE reads with MiXCR, one entry per CDR3 protein. In the table there are around 63,000 distinct CDR3 sequences, roughly 7.4% of which are singletons. This specimen was CD8+ T cells sorted from PBMCs, taken 15 days after the yellow fever booster vaccination. These receptors all come from a man aged 30-40 years who received the YFV17D yellow fever vaccine. CDR3s include the opening cysteine and the closing phenylalanine or tryptophan. Fields, in order: J gene, V gene, CDR3 protein.

>TRBJ2-1|TRBV6-2/TRBV6-3
CASSPGSYNEQFF
>TRBJ2-5|TRBV9
CASSAPQGQETQYF
>TRBJ2-3|TRBV6-5
CASTHRSGLSTDTQYF
>TRBJ2-5|TRBV4-3
CASSQVQAGETQYF
>TRBJ2-7|TRBV2
CASRADGSFDEQYF
>TRBJ2-7|TRBV6-5
CASSYGEGLEQYF
>TRBJ1-2|TRBV27
CASSSDVEGYGYTF
>TRBJ2-2|TRBV20-1
CSAGDRGLTGELFF
>TRBJ2-3|TRBV5-1
CASSLEQGVADTQYF
>TRBJ2-3|TRBV7-6
CASSLLKTGVGLDTQYF
>TRBJ2-5|TRBV21-1
CASSKGRRRGTQYF
>TRBJ2-1|TRBV14
CASSPDRGWNEQFF
>TRBJ2-3|TRBV20-1
CSAPRREGQYF
>TRBJ2-1|TRBV7-8
CASYFNIAVSWDEQFF
>TRBJ2-3|TRBV4-1
CASSQDAPSTGIGDTQYF
>TRBJ2-7|TRBV19
CATSPGQGDYEQYF
>TRBJ2-3|TRBV2
CASSSLTEVTDTQYF